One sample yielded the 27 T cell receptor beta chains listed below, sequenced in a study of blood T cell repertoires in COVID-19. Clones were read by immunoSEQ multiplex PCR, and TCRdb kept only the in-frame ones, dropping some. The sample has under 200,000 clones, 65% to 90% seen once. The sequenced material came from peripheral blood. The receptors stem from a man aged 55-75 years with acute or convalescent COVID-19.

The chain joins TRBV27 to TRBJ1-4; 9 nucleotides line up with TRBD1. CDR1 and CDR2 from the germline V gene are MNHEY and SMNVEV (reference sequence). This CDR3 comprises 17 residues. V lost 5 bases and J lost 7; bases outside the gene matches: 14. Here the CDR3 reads CASSLAGTGWSGEKLFF. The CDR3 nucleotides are TGTGCCAGCAGTCTCGCCGGGACAGGGTGGTCGGGTGAAAAACTGTTTTTT. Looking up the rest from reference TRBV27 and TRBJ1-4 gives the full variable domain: EAQVTQNPRYLITVTGKKLTVTCSQNMNHEYMSWYRQDPGLGLRQIYYSMNVEVTDKGDVPEGYKVSRKEKRNFPLILESPSPNQTSLYFCASSLAGTGWSGEKLFFGSGTQLSVL.

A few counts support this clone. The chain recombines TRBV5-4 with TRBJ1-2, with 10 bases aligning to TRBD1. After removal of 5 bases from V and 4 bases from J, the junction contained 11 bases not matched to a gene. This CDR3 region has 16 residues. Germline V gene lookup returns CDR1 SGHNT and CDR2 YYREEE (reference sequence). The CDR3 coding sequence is TGTGCCAGCAGGAACTTCCGGGACAGGGGACTCTATGGCTACACCTTC. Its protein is CASRNFRDRGLYGYTF.

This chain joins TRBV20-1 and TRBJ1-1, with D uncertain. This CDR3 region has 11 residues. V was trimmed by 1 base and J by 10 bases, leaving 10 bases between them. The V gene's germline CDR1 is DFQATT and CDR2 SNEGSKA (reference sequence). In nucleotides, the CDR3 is TGCAGTGCTAGAGTTGGAGGCTTAGCTTTCTTT. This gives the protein CSARVGGLAFF.

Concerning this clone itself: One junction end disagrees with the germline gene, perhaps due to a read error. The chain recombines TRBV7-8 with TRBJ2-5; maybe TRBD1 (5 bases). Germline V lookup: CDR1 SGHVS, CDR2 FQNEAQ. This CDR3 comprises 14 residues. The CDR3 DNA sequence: TGTGCCAGCAGCCTAGGGGTAGCTCAAGGGACCCAGTACTTC. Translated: CASSLGVAQGTQYF. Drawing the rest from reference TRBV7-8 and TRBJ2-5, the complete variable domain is GAGVSQSPRYKVAKRGQDVALRCDPISGHVSLFWYQQALGQGPEFLTYFQNEAQLDKSGLPSDRFFAERPEGSVSTLKIQRTQQEDSAVYLCASSLGVAQGTQYFGPGTRLLVL.

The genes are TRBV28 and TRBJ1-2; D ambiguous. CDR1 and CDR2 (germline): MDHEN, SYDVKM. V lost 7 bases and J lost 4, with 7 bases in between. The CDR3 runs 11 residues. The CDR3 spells CASTAGYGYTF. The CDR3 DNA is TGTGCCAGCACGGCAGGCTATGGCTACACCTTC.

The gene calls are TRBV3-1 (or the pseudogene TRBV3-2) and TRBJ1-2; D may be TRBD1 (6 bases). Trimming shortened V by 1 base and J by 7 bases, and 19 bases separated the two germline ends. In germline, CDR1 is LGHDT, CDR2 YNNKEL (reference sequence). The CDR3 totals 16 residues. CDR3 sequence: CASSQGGTQGVSGYTF. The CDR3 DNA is TGTGCCAGCAGCCAAGGGGGAACACAGGGTGTTTCTGGCTACACCTTC.

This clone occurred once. The CDR3 loop reads CASSPRDFWAQHF. The CDR3 DNA follows: TGTGCCAGTAGTCCTCGGGACTTTTGGGCCCAGCATTTT. The rearrangement uses TRBV19 and TRBJ1-5; tentatively, D is TRBD1 (5 bases). V lost 5 bases and J 11 bases, leaving 16 bases between the germline ends. The V gene's germline CDR1 is LNHDA and CDR2 SQIVND (reference sequence). The CDR3 spans 13 residues.

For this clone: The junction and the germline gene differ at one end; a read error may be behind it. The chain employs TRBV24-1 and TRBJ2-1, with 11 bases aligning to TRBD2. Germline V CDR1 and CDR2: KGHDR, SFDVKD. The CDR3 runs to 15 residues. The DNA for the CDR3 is TGTGCCACCAGTGATCCTACCGGGACTAGCGGACGGCGGGTCTTC. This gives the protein CATSDPTGTSGRRVF.

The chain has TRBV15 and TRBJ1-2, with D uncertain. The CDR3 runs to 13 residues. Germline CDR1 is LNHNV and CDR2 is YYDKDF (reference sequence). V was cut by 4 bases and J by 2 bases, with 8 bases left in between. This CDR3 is CATSMEENYGYTF. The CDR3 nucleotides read TGTGCCACCAGCATGGAGGAAAACTATGGCTACACCTTC.

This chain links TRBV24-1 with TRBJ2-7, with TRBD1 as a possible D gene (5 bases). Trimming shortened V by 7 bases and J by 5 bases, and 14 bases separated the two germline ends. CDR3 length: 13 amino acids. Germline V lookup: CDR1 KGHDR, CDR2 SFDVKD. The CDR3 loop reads CATSIGALDEQYF. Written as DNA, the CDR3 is TGTGCCACCAGCATAGGGGCGCTTGACGAGCAGTACTTC.

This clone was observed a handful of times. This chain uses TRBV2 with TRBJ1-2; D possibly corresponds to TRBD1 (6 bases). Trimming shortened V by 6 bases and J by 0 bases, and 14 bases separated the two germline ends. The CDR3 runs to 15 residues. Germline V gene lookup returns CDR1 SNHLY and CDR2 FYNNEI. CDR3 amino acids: CASSNRDTPNYGYTF. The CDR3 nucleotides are TGTGCCAGCAGCAACCGGGACACTCCTAACTATGGCTACACCTTC.

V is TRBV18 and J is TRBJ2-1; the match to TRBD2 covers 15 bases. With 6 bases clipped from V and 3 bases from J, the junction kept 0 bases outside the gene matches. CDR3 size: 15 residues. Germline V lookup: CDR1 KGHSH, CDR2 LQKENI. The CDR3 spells CASSGLAGGYNEQFF. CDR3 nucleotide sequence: TGTGCCAGCTCGGGACTAGCGGGAGGCTACAATGAGCAGTTCTTC.

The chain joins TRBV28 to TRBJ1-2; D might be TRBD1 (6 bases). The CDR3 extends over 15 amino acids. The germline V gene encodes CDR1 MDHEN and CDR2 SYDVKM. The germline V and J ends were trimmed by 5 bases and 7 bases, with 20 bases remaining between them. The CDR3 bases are TGTGCCAGCAGTCCGGACGGGGGGCTCACCGTTGGCTACACCTTC. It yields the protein CASSPDGGLTVGYTF.

Here the CDR3 DNA reads TGTGCCAGCAGCTTAGGCGGGACAGCTAATGAAAAACTGTTTTTT. This translates into CASSLGGTANEKLFF. The chain combines TRBV7-6 with TRBJ1-4; TRBD1 matches at 7 bases. The V gene end was trimmed by 1 base and the J gene end by 3 bases; junction bases not matched to a gene: 2. The CDR3 runs 15 residues. CDR1 and CDR2 from the germline V gene are SGHVS and FNYEAQ.

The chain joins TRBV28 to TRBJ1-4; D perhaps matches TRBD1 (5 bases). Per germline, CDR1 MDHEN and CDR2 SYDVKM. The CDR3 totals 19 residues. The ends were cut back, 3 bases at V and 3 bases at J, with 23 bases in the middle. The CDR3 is CASSFWGGYFRDANEKLFF. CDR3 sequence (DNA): TGTGCCAGCAGTTTCTGGGGGGGGTATTTCAGGGATGCTAATGAAAAACTGTTTTTT.

The CDR3 coding sequence is TGCGCCAGCAGCTTTGAGTTCCGCTCTGGGGCCAACGTCCTGACTTTC. This gives the protein CASSFEFRSGANVLTF. This chain connects TRBV5-1 to TRBJ2-6; D ambiguous. V was pared by 2 bases and J by 0 bases, with 9 bases between. Germline-derived CDR1 and CDR2 are SGHRS and YFSETQ. The CDR3 totals 16 residues.

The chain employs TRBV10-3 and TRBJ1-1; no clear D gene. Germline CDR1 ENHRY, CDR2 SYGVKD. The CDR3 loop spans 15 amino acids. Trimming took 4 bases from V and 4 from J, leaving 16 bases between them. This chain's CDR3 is CAISGVEGLGTEAFF. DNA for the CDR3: TGTGCCATCAGTGGGGTCGAGGGCTTGGGCACTGAAGCTTTCTTT.

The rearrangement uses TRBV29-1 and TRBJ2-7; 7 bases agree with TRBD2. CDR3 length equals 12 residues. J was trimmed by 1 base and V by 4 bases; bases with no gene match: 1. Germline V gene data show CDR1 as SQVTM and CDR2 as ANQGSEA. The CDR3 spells CSVGEGSYEQYF. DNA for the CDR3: TGCAGCGTTGGGGAGGGATCCTACGAGCAGTACTTC.

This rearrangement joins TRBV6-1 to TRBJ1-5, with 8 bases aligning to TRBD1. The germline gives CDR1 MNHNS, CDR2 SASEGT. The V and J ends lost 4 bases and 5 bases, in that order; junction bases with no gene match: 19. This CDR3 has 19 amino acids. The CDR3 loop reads CASSGRSQGASWEYQPQHF. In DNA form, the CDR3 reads TGTGCCAGCAGTGGACGATCGCAGGGGGCGTCTTGGGAATATCAGCCCCAGCATTTT.

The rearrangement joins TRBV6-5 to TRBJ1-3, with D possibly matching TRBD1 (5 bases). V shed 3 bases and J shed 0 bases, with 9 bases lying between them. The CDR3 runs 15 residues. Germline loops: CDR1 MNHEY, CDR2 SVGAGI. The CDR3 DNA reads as TGTGCCAGCAGTTATGGTGACAGCTCTGGAAACACCATATATTTT. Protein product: CASSYGDSSGNTIYF.

CDR3 nucleotides: TGTGCCAGCAGTTCCATACAGGGGAGGCGTAATGAAAAACTGTTTTTT. This codes for CASSSIQGRRNEKLFF. The chain combines TRBV28 with TRBJ1-4; 7 positions agree with TRBD1. This CDR3 has 16 residues. V was clipped by 4 bases and J by 4 bases; unmatched bases: 9. CDR1 is MDHEN and CDR2 is SYDVKM in the germline V gene. The full variable domain, rest sourced from reference TRBV28 and TRBJ1-4, is DVKVTQSSRYLVKRTGEKVFLECVQDMDHENMFWYRQDPGLGLRLIYFSYDVKMKEKGDIPEGYSVSREKKERFSLILESASTNQTSMYLCASSSIQGRRNEKLFFGSGTQLSVL.

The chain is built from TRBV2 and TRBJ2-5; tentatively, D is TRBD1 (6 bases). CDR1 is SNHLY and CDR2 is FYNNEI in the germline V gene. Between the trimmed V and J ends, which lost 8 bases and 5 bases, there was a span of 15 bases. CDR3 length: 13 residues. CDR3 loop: CASGLRGSETQYF. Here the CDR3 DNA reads TGTGCCAGCGGATTGAGGGGGAGTGAGACCCAGTACTTC. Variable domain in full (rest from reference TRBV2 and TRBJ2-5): EPEVTQTPSHQVTQMGQEVILRCVPISNHLYFYWYRQILGQKVEFLVSFYNNEISEKSEIFDDQFSVERPDGSNFTLKIRSTKLEDSAMYFCASGLRGSETQYFGPGTRLLVL.

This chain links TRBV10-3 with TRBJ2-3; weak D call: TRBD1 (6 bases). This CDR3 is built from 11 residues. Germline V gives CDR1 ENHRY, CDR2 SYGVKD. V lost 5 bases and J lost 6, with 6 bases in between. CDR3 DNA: TGTGCCATCAGTACAGGGGATACGCAGTATTTT. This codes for CAISTGDTQYF.

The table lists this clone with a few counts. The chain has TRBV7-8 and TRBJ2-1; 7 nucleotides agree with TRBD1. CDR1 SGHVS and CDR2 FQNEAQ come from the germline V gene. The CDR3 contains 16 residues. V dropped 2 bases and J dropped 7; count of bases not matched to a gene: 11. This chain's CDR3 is CASSLPGTAGSNEQFF. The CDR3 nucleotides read TGTGCCAGCAGCTTACCCGGGACAGCCGGGTCGAATGAGCAGTTCTTC.

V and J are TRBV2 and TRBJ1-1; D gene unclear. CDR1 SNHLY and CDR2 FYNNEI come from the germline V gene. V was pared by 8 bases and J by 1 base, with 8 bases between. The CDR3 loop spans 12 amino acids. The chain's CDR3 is CASVGRNTEAFF. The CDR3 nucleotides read TGTGCCAGCGTAGGGAGGAACACTGAAGCTTTCTTT.

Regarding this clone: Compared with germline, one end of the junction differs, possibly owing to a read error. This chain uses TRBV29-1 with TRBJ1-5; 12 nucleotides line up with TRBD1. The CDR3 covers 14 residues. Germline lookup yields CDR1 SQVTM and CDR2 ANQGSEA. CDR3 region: CSVAGTGGNQPQHF. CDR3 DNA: TGCAGCGTTGCCGGGACAGGGGGCAACCAGCCCCAGCATTTT.

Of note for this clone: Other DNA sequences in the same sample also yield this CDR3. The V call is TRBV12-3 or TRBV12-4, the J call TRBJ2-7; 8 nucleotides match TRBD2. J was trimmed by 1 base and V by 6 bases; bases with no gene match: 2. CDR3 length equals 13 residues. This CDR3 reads CASSRGRSYEQYF. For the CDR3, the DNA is TGTGCCAGCAGCCGCGGGAGGTCCTACGAGCAGTACTTC.